Listed below are T cell receptor beta chains from one sample, sequenced in a study of blood T cells in healthy people across ages. TCRdb reprocessed the 5' RACE reads with MiXCR, giving one entry per CDR3 protein. The repertoire has 800,000 or so distinct CDR3 sequences, approximately 25% of them found once; the top ten carry under 4.5%. These data were likewise used in another study, on T cells of mothers and their children.

Sequencing used blood. All receptors derive from a boy younger than 18 in good health. The conserved cysteine and the conserved F or W are not part of the CDR3 here.

>TRBJ2-2|TRBV20-1
SALSGQGITGELF
>TRBJ2-5|TRBV3-1
ASSQGLAGQETQY
>TRBJ2-5|TRBV3-1
ASSQRTGRETQY
>TRBJ2-3|TRBV5-6
ASSLGGYSSTDTQY
>TRBJ1-2|TRBV7-2
ASSLIESGYGYT
>TRBJ2-7|TRBV7-7
ASSLERGPSYEQY
>TRBJ2-5|TRBV29-1
SVPYAQGQETQY
>TRBJ2-3|TRBV24-1
ATSDLEPTDTQY
>TRBJ2-7|TRBV6-5
ASSSNEKPLPYEQY
>TRBJ2-2|TRBV28
ASSPSSGHTGELF
>TRBJ2-3|TRBV7-9
ASSSTGPTDTQY
>.|TRBV30
AWSRGGKGSYEQY
>TRBJ2-5|TRBV9
ASSGQFWPNRHQETQY
>TRBJ2-3|TRBV15
ATSREPSGGAPDTQY
>TRBJ1-3|TRBV6-4
ASSESIQSATIY
>TRBJ2-5|TRBV12-3/TRBV12-4
ANTGTGLQETQY
>TRBJ2-2|TRBV29-1
SVFEGSGELF
>TRBJ2-3|TRBV7-3
ASSLASRGRTDTQY
>TRBJ1-2|TRBV28
ASSPLTGGGGT
>TRBJ2-1|TRBV11-2
ASSLQRGEQF
>TRBJ2-3|TRBV5-6
ASSLVAGGTTDTQY
>.|TRBV28
ASSDLKGTGTYEQY
>TRBJ2-7|TRBV10-3
AISFGDSVTEQY
>TRBJ2-3|TRBV4-3
ASSQKGQGSQY
>TRBJ1-2|TRBV20-1
SAWTGNNYGYT
>TRBJ2-1|TRBV19
ASSAVAVRGEQF
>TRBJ2-7|TRBV12-3/TRBV12-4
ASSLTGELAYEQY
>TRBJ2-1|TRBV7-2
ASSLDLAGGPVYNEQF
>TRBJ2-3|TRBV12-3/TRBV12-4
ASSLGTAISTDTQY
>TRBJ2-2|TRBV28
ASRRLTGELF
>TRBJ2-3|TRBV7-9
ASSSSGAGGTDTQY
>TRBJ1-3|TRBV6-5
ASSYSGSGNTIY
>TRBJ2-5|TRBV3-1
ASSQGPSLGETQY
>TRBJ2-7|TRBV28
ASSFSGAYEQY
>TRBJ2-2|TRBV4-1
ASSQDPSGSGTGELF
>TRBJ2-3|TRBV14
ASSQETADTQY
>TRBJ1-4|TRBV29-1
SALGPGELF
>TRBJ2-5|TRBV29-1
SVDGRRAWTQY
>TRBJ2-3|TRBV20-1
SALNYLSTDTQY
>TRBJ2-7|TRBV6-2/TRBV6-3
ASSPGQGRIRIGY
>TRBJ2-5|TRBV3-1
ASSQGLAAIQETQH
>TRBJ1-4|TRBV6-6
ASTPGDILF
>TRBJ1-2|TRBV28
ASSSGDYRGRHYGYT
>TRBJ2-5|TRBV14
ASSQGVRGRAQTQY
>TRBJ2-7|TRBV15
ATSRAVPSEQY